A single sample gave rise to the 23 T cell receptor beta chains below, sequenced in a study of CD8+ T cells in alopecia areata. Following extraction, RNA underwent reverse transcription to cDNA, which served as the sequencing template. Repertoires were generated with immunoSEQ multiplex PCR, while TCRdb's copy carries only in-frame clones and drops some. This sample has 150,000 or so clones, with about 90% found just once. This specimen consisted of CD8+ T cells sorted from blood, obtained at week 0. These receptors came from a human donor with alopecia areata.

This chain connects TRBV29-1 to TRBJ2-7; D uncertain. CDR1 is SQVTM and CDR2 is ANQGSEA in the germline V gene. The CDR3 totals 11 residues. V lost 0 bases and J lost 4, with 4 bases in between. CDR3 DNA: TGCAGCGTTGAAGATCAGTACGAGCAGTACTTC. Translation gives CSVEDQYEQYF.

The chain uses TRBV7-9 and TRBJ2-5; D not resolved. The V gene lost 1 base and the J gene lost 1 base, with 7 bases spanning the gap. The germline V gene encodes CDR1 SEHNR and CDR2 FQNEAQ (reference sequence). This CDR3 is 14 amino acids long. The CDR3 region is CASSLGYSQETQYF. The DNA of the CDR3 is TGTGCCAGCAGCTTAGGGTACAGCCAAGAGACCCAGTACTTC.

CDR3 sequence: CASRVWASADTQYF. CDR3 DNA sequence: TGTGCCAGTAGGGTTTGGGCTAGCGCAGATACGCAGTATTTT. The J gene is TRBJ2-3, the V gene TRBV19; TRBD2 is a possible D gene (6 bases). Germline V CDR1 and CDR2: LNHDA, SQIVND (reference sequence). V lost 6 bases and J lost 4, with 14 bases in between. This CDR3 comprises 14 residues. Together with reference TRBV19 and TRBJ2-3, the CDR3 gives the full variable domain: DGGITQSPKYLFRKEGQNVTLSCEQNLNHDAMYWYRQDPGQGLRLIYYSQIVNDFQKGDIAEGYSVSREKKESFPLTVTSAQKNPTAFYLCASRVWASADTQYFGPGTRLTVL.

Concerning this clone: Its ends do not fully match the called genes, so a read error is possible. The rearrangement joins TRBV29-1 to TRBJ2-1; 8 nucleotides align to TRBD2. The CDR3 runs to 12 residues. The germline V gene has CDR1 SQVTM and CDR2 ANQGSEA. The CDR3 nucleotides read TGTCACGGAGCGGGAGATCGCAATGAGCAGTTCTTC. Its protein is CHGAGDRNEQFF.

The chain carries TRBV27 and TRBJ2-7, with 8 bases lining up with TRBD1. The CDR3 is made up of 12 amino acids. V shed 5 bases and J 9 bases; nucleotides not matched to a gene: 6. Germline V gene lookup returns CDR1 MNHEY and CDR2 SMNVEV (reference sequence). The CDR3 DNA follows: TGTGCCAGCAGTATCGGACAGGGAATGCAGTACTTC. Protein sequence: CASSIGQGMQYF.

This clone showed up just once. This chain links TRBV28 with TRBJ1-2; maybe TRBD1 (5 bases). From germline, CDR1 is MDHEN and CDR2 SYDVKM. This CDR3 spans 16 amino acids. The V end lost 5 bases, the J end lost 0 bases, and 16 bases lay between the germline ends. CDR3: CASSTNIGGSNYGYTF. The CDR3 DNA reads TGTGCCAGCAGTACTAATATTGGGGGTTCTAACTATGGCTACACCTTC.

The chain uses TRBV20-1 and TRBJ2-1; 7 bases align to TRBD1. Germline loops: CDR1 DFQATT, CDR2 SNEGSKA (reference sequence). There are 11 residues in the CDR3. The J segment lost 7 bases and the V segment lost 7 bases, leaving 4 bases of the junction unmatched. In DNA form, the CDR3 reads TGCAGTGTTATACAGGGGAATGAGCAGTTCTTC. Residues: CSVIQGNEQFF.

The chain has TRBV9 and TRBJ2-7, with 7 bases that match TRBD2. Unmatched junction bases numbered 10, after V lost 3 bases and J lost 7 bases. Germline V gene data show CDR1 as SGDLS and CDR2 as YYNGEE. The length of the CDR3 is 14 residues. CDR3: CASSETDGTTEQYF. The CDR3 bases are TGTGCCAGCAGCGAGACCGACGGGACTACAGAGCAGTACTTC.

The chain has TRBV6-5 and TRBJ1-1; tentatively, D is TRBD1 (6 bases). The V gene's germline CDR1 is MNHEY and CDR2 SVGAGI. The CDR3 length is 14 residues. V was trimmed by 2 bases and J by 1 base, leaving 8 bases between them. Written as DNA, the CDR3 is TGTGCCAGCAGTTACCAGACAGGGAACACTGAAGCTTTCTTT. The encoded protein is CASSYQTGNTEAFF.

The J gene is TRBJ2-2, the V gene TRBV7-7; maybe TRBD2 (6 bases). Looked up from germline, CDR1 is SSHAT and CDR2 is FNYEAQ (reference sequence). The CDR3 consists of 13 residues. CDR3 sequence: CAVRGANTGELFF. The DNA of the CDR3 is TGTGCTGTACGCGGGGCGAACACCGGGGAGCTGTTTTTT.

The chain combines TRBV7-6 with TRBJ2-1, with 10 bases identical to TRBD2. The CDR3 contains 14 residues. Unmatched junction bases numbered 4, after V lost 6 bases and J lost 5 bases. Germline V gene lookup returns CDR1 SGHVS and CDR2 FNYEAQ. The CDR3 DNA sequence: TGTGCCAGCAGTCGTAGCGGGAGGAACAATGAGCAGTTCTTC. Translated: CASSRSGRNNEQFF.

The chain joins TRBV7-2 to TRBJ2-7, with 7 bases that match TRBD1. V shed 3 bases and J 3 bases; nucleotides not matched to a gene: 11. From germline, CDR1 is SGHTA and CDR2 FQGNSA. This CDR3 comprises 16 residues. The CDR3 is CASSFLQGPFHYEQYF. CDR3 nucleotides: TGTGCCAGCAGCTTCCTACAGGGGCCATTTCACTACGAGCAGTACTTC.

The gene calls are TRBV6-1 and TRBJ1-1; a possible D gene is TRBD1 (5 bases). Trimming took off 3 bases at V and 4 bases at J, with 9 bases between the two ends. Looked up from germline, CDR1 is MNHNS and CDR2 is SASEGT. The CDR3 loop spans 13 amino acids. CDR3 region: CASSEGDLTEAFF. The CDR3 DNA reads TGTGCCAGCAGTGAGGGGGATCTCACTGAAGCTTTCTTT.

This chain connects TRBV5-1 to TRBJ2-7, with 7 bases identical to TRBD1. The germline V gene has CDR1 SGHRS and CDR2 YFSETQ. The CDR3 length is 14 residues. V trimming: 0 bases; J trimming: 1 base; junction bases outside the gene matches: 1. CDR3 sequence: CASSLDRGSYEQYF. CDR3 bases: TGCGCCAGCAGCTTGGACAGGGGATCCTACGAGCAGTACTTC.

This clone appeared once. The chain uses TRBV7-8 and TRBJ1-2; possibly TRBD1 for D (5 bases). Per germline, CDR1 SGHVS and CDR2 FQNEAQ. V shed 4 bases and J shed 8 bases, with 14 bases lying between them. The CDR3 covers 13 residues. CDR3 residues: CASSSTRVGGYTF. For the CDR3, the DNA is TGTGCCAGCAGCTCCACCAGGGTGGGGGGCTACACCTTC.

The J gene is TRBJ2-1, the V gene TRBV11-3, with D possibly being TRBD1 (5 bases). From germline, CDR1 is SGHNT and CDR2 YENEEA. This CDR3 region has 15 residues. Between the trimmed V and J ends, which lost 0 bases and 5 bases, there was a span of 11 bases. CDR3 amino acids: CASSLDRTMNNEQFF. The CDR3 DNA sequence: TGTGCCAGCAGCTTAGATAGGACAATGAACAATGAGCAGTTCTTC.

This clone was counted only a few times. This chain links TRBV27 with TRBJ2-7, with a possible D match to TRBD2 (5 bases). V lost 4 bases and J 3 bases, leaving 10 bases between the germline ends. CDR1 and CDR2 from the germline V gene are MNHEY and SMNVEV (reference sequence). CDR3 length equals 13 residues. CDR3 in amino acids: CASSSHGSYEQYF. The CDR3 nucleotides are TGTGCCAGCAGTTCGCATGGGAGCTACGAGCAGTACTTC.

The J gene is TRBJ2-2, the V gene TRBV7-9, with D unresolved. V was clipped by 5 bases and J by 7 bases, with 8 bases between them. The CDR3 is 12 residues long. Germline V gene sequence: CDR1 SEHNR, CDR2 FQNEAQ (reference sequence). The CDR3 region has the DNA TGTGCCAGCAGCCGCGATTTCGGGGAGCTGTTTTTT. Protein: CASSRDFGELFF.

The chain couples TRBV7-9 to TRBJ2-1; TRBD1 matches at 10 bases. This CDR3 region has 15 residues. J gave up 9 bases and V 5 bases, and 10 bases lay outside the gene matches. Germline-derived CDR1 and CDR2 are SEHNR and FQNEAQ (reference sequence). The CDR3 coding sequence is TGTGCCAGCAGCGACCGGGACAGGGGAACAGCTGAGCAGTTCTTC. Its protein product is CASSDRDRGTAEQFF.

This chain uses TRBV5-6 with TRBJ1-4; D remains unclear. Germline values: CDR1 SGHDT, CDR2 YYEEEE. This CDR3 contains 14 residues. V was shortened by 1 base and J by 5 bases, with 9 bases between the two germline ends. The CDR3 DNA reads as TGTGCCAGCAGCTTGAACCGACCCAATGAAAAACTGTTTTTT. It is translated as CASSLNRPNEKLFF.

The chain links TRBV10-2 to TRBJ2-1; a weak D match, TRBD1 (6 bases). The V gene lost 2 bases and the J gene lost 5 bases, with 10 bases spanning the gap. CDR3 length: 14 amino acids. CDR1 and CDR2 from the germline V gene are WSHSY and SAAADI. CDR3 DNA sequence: TGCGCCAGCAGTGAGACAGGGATAGACAATGAGCAGTTCTTC. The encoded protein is CASSETGIDNEQFF.

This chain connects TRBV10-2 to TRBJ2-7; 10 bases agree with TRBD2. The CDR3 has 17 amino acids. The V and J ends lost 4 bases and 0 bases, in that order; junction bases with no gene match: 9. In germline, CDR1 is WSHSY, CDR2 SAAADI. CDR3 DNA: TGCGCCAGCAGTGCTTTAGCGGGAGGCTACAACTCCTACGAGCAGTACTTC. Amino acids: CASSALAGGYNSYEQYF.

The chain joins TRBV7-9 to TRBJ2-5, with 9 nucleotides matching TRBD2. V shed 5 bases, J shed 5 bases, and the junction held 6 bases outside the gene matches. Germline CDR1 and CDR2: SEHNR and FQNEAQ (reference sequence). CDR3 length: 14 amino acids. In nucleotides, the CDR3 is TGTGCCAGCAGCCCCCGACTAGCGGCGGAGACCCAGTACTTC. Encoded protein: CASSPRLAAETQYF.